This TCR beta chain emerged from a study of radiotherapy plus CTLA-4 blockade in lung cancer. Overall study results and limits: Subsequent to radiotherapy plus ipilimumab, tumor-derived TCR clones underwent expansion in blood.

The data were produced by immunoSEQ multiplex PCR, yet TCRdb's version contains in-frame clones alone and is incomplete. The top ten clones hold roughly 3.1% of a sample with about 97,000 clones, 65% to 85% of them seen once. The CDR3 has 16 residues. Germline assignment: CDR1 MDHEN and CDR2 SYDVKM. Trimming left V 4 bases short and J 7 bases short, with 22 bases between. Concerning this clone: Its antigen remains unknown.

The sequencing used peripheral blood, collected from a patient treated with radiotherapy plus ipilimumab. The TCR originated in a human donor with non-small cell lung cancer who had a partial response to radiotherapy plus ipilimumab. Some clones in this sample may be carry-over from other donors' samples. The chain joins TRBV28 to TRBJ2-5; possible D gene TRBD2, 7 bases. The CDR3 here is CASSYAGIGGAGTQYF. CDR3 nucleotide sequence: TGTGCCAGCAGTTACGCCGGTATTGGGGGGGCCGGGACCCAGTACTTC.